This TCR beta chain was sequenced during a study of blood T cells in healthy people across ages. Germline V CDR1 and CDR2: SGHTA, FQGTGA. With 4 bases removed from V and 8 bases from J, the gap between germline ends came to 18 bases. The CDR3 contains 15 residues. PCR was performed a second time for roughly 7 to 11 cycles using a sample-barcoded 5' primer and a J-beta primer mix. TCRdb reprocessed the 5' RACE reads with MiXCR, giving one entry per CDR3 protein. The repertoire holds approximately 880,000 distinct CDR3 sequences, with about 48% as singletons. The source is a man aged 25 to 45 in good health. V gene TRBV7-3 combines with J gene TRBJ2-1; D assignment may be TRBD1 or TRBD2 (5 bases each). Source material: blood. CDR3 protein: CASSYLGDGFYEQFF. CDR3 nucleotide sequence: TGTGCCAGCAGCTACCTGGGGGACGGTTTCTATGAGCAGTTCTTC.